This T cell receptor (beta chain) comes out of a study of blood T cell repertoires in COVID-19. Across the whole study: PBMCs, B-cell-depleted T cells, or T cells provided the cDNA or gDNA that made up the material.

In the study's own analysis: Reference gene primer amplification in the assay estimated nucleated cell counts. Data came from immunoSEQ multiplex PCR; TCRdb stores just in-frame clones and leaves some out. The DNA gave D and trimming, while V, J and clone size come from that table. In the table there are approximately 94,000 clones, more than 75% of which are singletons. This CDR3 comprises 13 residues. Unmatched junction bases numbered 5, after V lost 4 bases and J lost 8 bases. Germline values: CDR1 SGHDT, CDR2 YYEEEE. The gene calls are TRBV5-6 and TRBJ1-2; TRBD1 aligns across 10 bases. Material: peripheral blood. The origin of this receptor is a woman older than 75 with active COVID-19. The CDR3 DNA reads TGTGCCAGCAGCACCGGGACAGGGGTCGGCTACACCTTC. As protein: CASSTGTGVGYTF.